The 18 T cell receptor beta chains in this list originate from one sample, sequenced in a study of blood T cell repertoires in COVID-19 (dated by TCRdb to the early 2020s). The protocol used for the library was the immunoSEQ multiplex PCR assay. The immuneACCESS repertoire file appears here via TCRdb, limited to in-frame rearrangements. These files lack a portion of the clones; in checked studies, under half of the deficit traces to unresolved V genes, and the cause of the others is not known. Here the sample has 310,000 or so clones; 80% to 90% occur a single time. The ten largest clones take up just over 9.5% of the sample. The specimen was peripheral blood. These receptors came from a man aged 30-40 years with COVID-19, enrolled during active disease.

The chain combines TRBV7-2 with TRBJ2-7; D is unresolved. The CDR3 length is 14 residues. Trimming stripped 1 base from V and 0 bases from J, with 7 bases between. In germline, CDR1 is SGHTA, CDR2 FQGNSA. CDR3 region: CASSLGQSSYEQYF. CDR3 DNA: TGTGCCAGCAGCTTAGGGCAAAGCTCCTACGAGCAGTACTTC.

This chain uses TRBV20-1 with TRBJ2-1; tentative D call: TRBD2 (6 bases). V gave up 5 bases and J gave up 8 bases, with 7 bases separating them. This CDR3 is built from 10 residues. Per germline, CDR1 DFQATT and CDR2 SNEGSKA (reference sequence). CDR3: CSAWGDEQFF. CDR3 in DNA: TGCAGTGCTTGGGGGGATGAGCAGTTCTTC.

This chain uses TRBV5-8 with TRBJ2-3; maybe TRBD1 (6 bases). In germline, CDR1 is SGHTS, CDR2 YDEGEE. Trimming removed 1 base at V and 5 bases at J, with 11 bases between. The CDR3 contains 14 residues. The CDR3 sequence is CASSLTGGLDTQYF. The CDR3 DNA reads TGTGCCAGCAGCTTGACTGGGGGCCTAGATACGCAGTATTTT.

V and J are TRBV5-4 and TRBJ1-2, with 10 bases fitting TRBD1. J lost 6 bases, V lost 3 bases, and 11 bases had no gene match. The CDR3 has 16 residues. Germline V gene data show CDR1 as SGHNT and CDR2 as YYREEE (reference sequence). CDR3 protein: CASSSASGTGENGYTF. DNA of the CDR3: TGTGCCAGCAGCTCTGCTTCCGGGACAGGGGAGAATGGCTACACCTTC.

The chain carries TRBV6-5 and TRBJ2-7; D is uncertain. The CDR3 consists of 14 residues. Trimming took off 6 bases at V and 2 bases at J, with 14 bases between the two ends. Germline CDR1 MNHEY, CDR2 SVGAGI. For the CDR3, the DNA is TGTGCCAGCAGGAGGTCCCGAGGCACCTACGAGCAGTACTTC. Protein sequence: CASRRSRGTYEQYF.

The chain joins TRBV29-1 to TRBJ1-1; D is unclear. The CDR3 sequence is 13 residues long. Germline V gene data show CDR1 as SQVTM and CDR2 as ANQGSEA. The V and J ends lost 1 base and 6 bases respectively, with 12 bases between them. The CDR3 DNA reads as TGCAGCGTTGAAGCTTCGACACCCGCTGAAGCTTTCTTT. It translates to CSVEASTPAEAFF. The full variable domain, in which reference TRBV29-1 and TRBJ1-1 provide the parts outside the CDR3, is SAVISQKPSRDICQRGTSLTIQCQVDSQVTMMFWYRQQPGQSLTLIATANQGSEATYESGFVIDKFPISRPNLTFSTLTVSNMSPEDSSIYLCSVEASTPAEAFFGQGTRLTVV.

V usage is TRBV5-6 and J usage is TRBJ1-2; maybe TRBD1 (6 bases). The CDR3 sequence is 14 residues long. The germline gives CDR1 SGHDT, CDR2 YYEEEE. V was pared by 0 bases and J by 6 bases, with 12 bases between. The chain's CDR3 is CASSLVGRGDGYTF. DNA of the CDR3: TGTGCCAGCAGCTTGGTCGGCAGGGGAGATGGCTACACCTTC.

V gene TRBV11-3 combines with J gene TRBJ2-1; tentative D call: TRBD1 (5 bases). V shed 3 bases and J shed 7 bases, with 7 bases lying between them. The CDR3 is made up of 12 amino acids. Germline lookup yields CDR1 SGHNT and CDR2 YENEEA. CDR3 in DNA: TGTGCCAGCAGCTTCCAGGGAAATGAGCAGTTCTTC. It codes for CASSFQGNEQFF.

The chain recombines TRBV9 with TRBJ1-1; perhaps TRBD1 as D (5 bases). Deletions cut 0 bases from V and 4 bases from J, with 7 bases between. Germline-derived CDR1 and CDR2 are SGDLS and YYNGEE. The CDR3 contains 13 residues. In DNA form, the CDR3 reads TGTGCCAGCAGCGTAGGGACACCCACTGAAGCTTTCTTT. Encoded protein: CASSVGTPTEAFF.

A single count supports this clone. The chain has TRBV19 and TRBJ1-4; 8 positions match TRBD1. Germline lookup yields CDR1 LNHDA and CDR2 SQIVND (reference sequence). V was pared by 7 bases and J by 5 bases, with 9 bases of the junction left unmatched. This CDR3 spans 15 amino acids. CDR3 residues: CASTPQGVRNEKLFF. As DNA, the CDR3 is TGTGCCAGTACCCCACAGGGGGTAAGGAATGAAAAACTGTTTTTT.

This chain uses TRBV7-9 with TRBJ1-2; the match to TRBD1 covers 7 bases. The germline CDR1 and CDR2 sequences are SEHNR and FQNEAQ (reference sequence). The CDR3 loop spans 14 amino acids. Losses at the gene ends were 0 bases for V and 5 bases for J; bases not matched to a gene: 3. The CDR3 DNA is TGTGCCAGCAGCTTAGCGGGGACAGAATATGGCTACACCTTC. Its translation: CASSLAGTEYGYTF.

The chain uses TRBV5-4 and TRBJ1-2, with 8 bases matching TRBD1. With 4 bases clipped from V and 1 base from J, the junction kept 3 bases outside the gene matches. The CDR3 sequence is 14 residues long. CDR1 and CDR2 from the germline V gene are SGHNT and YYREEE (reference sequence). The CDR3 is CASSGGQVNYGYTF. The CDR3 coding sequence is TGTGCCAGCAGCGGGGGACAGGTTAACTATGGCTACACCTTC. Looking up the rest from reference TRBV5-4 and TRBJ1-2 gives the full variable domain: ETGVTQSPTHLIKTRGQQVTLRCSSQSGHNTVSWYQQALGQGPQFIFQYYREEENGRGNFPPRFSGLQFPNYSSELNVNALELDDSALYLCASSGGQVNYGYTFGSGTRLTVV.

This clone was detected only a few times. This chain links TRBV11-3 with TRBJ1-1, with D unclear. Per germline, CDR1 SGHNT and CDR2 YENEEA. The CDR3 is 15 amino acids. Trimming removed 4 bases from V and 5 bases from J, with 17 bases in between. The CDR3 region is CASSSQIGERTEAFF. DNA for the CDR3: TGTGCCAGCAGCTCCCAGATCGGGGAGAGGACTGAAGCTTTCTTT.

The chain uses TRBV4-1 and TRBJ2-1; 9 bases fit TRBD2. Trimming removed 0 bases from V and 3 bases from J; junction bases left unmatched: 9. The CDR3 totals 18 residues. CDR1 is MGHRA, CDR2 YSYEKL, per germline. CDR3 residues: CASSQDRTSSGVYNEQFF. For the CDR3, the DNA is TGCGCCAGCAGCCAAGATCGGACCTCTAGCGGGGTCTACAATGAGCAGTTCTTC.

The chain links TRBV2 to TRBJ2-3; D unresolved. The CDR3 has 16 amino acids. V lost 0 bases to trimming and J lost 2 bases, with 12 bases between them. Per the germline V gene, CDR1 is SNHLY and CDR2 is FYNNEI. The CDR3 region is CASSEAGQLNTDTQYF. CDR3 DNA: TGTGCCAGCAGTGAAGCTGGGCAGCTTAACACAGATACGCAGTATTTT.

The V gene is TRBV18, the J gene TRBJ2-7; the match to TRBD2 covers 13 bases. V shed 5 bases and J 1 base; nucleotides not matched to a gene: 2. The germline gives CDR1 KGHSH, CDR2 LQKENI. CDR3 length: 15 amino acids. This CDR3 is CASSGTSGKSYEQYF. The CDR3 DNA sequence: TGTGCCAGCTCAGGGACTAGCGGGAAATCCTACGAGCAGTACTTC.

The chain links TRBV12-5 to TRBJ1-1; no definite D call. The germline V gene encodes CDR1 LGHNT and CDR2 FRNRAP. CDR3 size: 13 residues. Trimming cost V 6 bases and J 2 bases, with 10 bases left between them. CDR3 sequence (DNA): TGTGCTAGTGGACCAGACTTAAACACTGAAGCTTTCTTT. This encodes CASGPDLNTEAFF.

Turning to this clone: Other DNA sequences in this specimen translate into the identical CDR3. V gene TRBV7-2 combines with J gene TRBJ2-3, with 10 bases matching TRBD2. Per the germline V gene, CDR1 is SGHTA and CDR2 is FQGNSA. CDR3 length: 15 residues. V lost 1 base to trimming and J lost 4 bases; unmatched junction nucleotides: 2. The chain's CDR3 is CASSLEGLAADTQYF. CDR3 in DNA: TGTGCCAGCAGCTTAGAAGGACTAGCGGCAGATACGCAGTATTTT.